These T cell receptor beta chains were read from a single sample in a study of T-cell reconstitution after alpha-beta-depleted transplantation in children. TCRdb re-analysed the PCR reads in MiXCR, keeping a single row per CDR3 protein. The sample has roughly 280,000 distinct CDR3 sequences; approximately 10% are singletons. The sample consisted of peripheral blood, taken 180 days after TCRalphabeta/CD19-depleted stem cell transplant. These receptors were obtained from a male patient aged 2-10 years who had a stem cell transplant for chronic granulomatous disease, so the T cells may come from the graft donor. Each CDR3 is given without its conserved first and last residue. Each record gives: J gene, clone size, V gene, D gene, CDR3 protein. The D gene is left open where the match is weak. Only some rows state a clone size, as once, few, many or a class for expanded clones.

j_call: TRBJ2-7
clone_size: many
v_call: TRBV5-1
d_call: TRBD1
cdr3_aa: ASSFGTGSYEQY

j_call: TRBJ1-6
clone_size: many
v_call: TRBV5-1
d_call: -
cdr3_aa: ASSLYSDSLGSPLH

j_call: TRBJ2-5
clone_size: -
v_call: TRBV20-1
d_call: -
cdr3_aa: SANRDPGRETQY

j_call: TRBJ2-1
clone_size: many
v_call: TRBV11-1
d_call: TRBD1
cdr3_aa: ASSLGQGWNEQF

j_call: TRBJ2-3
clone_size: many
v_call: TRBV29-1
d_call: -
cdr3_aa: SVGGTSTDTQY

j_call: TRBJ2-3
clone_size: many
v_call: TRBV5-1
d_call: TRBD2
cdr3_aa: ASRPTSGRDTQY

j_call: TRBJ2-3
clone_size: many
v_call: TRBV4-1
d_call: TRBD2
cdr3_aa: ASSQEAGGPDTQY

j_call: TRBJ1-2
clone_size: many
v_call: TRBV7-2
d_call: -
cdr3_aa: ASSPHGAIDDGYT

j_call: TRBJ2-7
clone_size: many
v_call: TRBV7-9
d_call: -
cdr3_aa: ASSLGVGATYEQY

j_call: TRBJ2-5
clone_size: many
v_call: TRBV21-1
d_call: -
cdr3_aa: ASSKVFAQGRETQY

j_call: TRBJ1-1
clone_size: many
v_call: TRBV5-6
d_call: TRBD1
cdr3_aa: ASSPSYGTGVLNTEAF

j_call: TRBJ2-7
clone_size: many
v_call: TRBV12-3/TRBV12-4
d_call: -
cdr3_aa: ASSGGLSYEQY

j_call: TRBJ2-1
clone_size: many
v_call: TRBV29-1
d_call: TRBD2
cdr3_aa: SVENRRLAGVKF

j_call: TRBJ2-1
clone_size: -
v_call: TRBV7-3
d_call: -
cdr3_aa: ASSFSSLSEQF

j_call: TRBJ2-1
clone_size: many
v_call: TRBV20-1
d_call: TRBD2
cdr3_aa: SASGWTSGSYEQF

j_call: TRBJ1-1
clone_size: few
v_call: TRBV29-1
d_call: -
cdr3_aa: SVGGWGQNTEAF

j_call: TRBJ1-1
clone_size: many
v_call: TRBV7-6
d_call: -
cdr3_aa: ASSSQMNTEAF

j_call: TRBJ1-5
clone_size: many
v_call: TRBV6-5
d_call: -
cdr3_aa: ASGLKPQH

j_call: TRBJ2-3
clone_size: -
v_call: TRBV24-1
d_call: TRBD2
cdr3_aa: ATSIAGGTDTQY

j_call: TRBJ2-7
clone_size: many
v_call: TRBV5-1
d_call: -
cdr3_aa: ASSHTKGEQY

j_call: TRBJ2-3
clone_size: many
v_call: TRBV5-1
d_call: TRBD1
cdr3_aa: ASSSGQAIDTQY

j_call: TRBJ2-2
clone_size: many
v_call: TRBV12-3/TRBV12-4
d_call: TRBD1
cdr3_aa: ASRPRTGGLGELF

j_call: TRBJ2-4
clone_size: many
v_call: TRBV25-1
d_call: TRBD2
cdr3_aa: ASSEYGGRDIQY

j_call: TRBJ1-1
clone_size: many
v_call: TRBV5-6
d_call: TRBD1
cdr3_aa: ASSLVGQGRTEAF

j_call: TRBJ1-1
clone_size: many
v_call: TRBV20-1
d_call: TRBD1
cdr3_aa: SARRTGEGTEAF

j_call: TRBJ2-1
clone_size: many
v_call: TRBV29-1
d_call: -
cdr3_aa: SVEYLSASSYNEQF

j_call: TRBJ2-2
clone_size: many
v_call: TRBV4-2
d_call: -
cdr3_aa: ASSQVQGDLNTGELF

j_call: TRBJ2-4
clone_size: many
v_call: TRBV7-6
d_call: TRBD2
cdr3_aa: ASSLLAGGPRKNIQY

j_call: TRBJ2-5
clone_size: many
v_call: TRBV11-2
d_call: TRBD1
cdr3_aa: ASSLQGAKETQY

j_call: TRBJ1-1
clone_size: many
v_call: TRBV13
d_call: -
cdr3_aa: ASSFFEKSLLNTEAF

j_call: TRBJ1-1
clone_size: few
v_call: TRBV29-1
d_call: -
cdr3_aa: SVEGGQRNTEAF

j_call: TRBJ2-3
clone_size: many
v_call: TRBV5-8
d_call: TRBD1
cdr3_aa: ASSLPPGQLSDTQY

j_call: TRBJ2-7
clone_size: many
v_call: TRBV2
d_call: TRBD1
cdr3_aa: ASYPGQGEDEQY

j_call: TRBJ1-1
clone_size: -
v_call: TRBV29-1
d_call: -
cdr3_aa: SVAGDDMNTEAF

j_call: TRBJ1-6
clone_size: many
v_call: TRBV7-9
d_call: -
cdr3_aa: ASSLVRGVPLH

j_call: TRBJ2-7
clone_size: many
v_call: TRBV13
d_call: TRBD1
cdr3_aa: ASSPTGTGGHEQY

j_call: TRBJ2-5
clone_size: many
v_call: TRBV20-1
d_call: -
cdr3_aa: SSKSQETQY

j_call: TRBJ2-1
clone_size: many
v_call: TRBV15
d_call: -
cdr3_aa: ATSLKAVNEQF

j_call: TRBJ2-5
clone_size: medium-sized
v_call: TRBV27
d_call: TRBD2
cdr3_aa: ASSWGLAGETQY

j_call: TRBJ2-3
clone_size: -
v_call: TRBV4-1
d_call: TRBD2
cdr3_aa: ASSQSGGRGAPDTPY

j_call: TRBJ1-1
clone_size: many
v_call: TRBV30
d_call: -
cdr3_aa: AWSYGGNTEAF

j_call: TRBJ2-1
clone_size: many
v_call: TRBV5-1
d_call: TRBD2
cdr3_aa: ASSLFLQREGNEQF

j_call: TRBJ2-1
clone_size: many
v_call: TRBV5-1
d_call: TRBD2
cdr3_aa: ASSLELANEQF

j_call: TRBJ1-6
clone_size: many
v_call: TRBV6-1
d_call: -
cdr3_aa: ASSRAGNSPLH

j_call: TRBJ1-1
clone_size: few
v_call: TRBV30
d_call: -
cdr3_aa: AWCRTLNTEAF

j_call: TRBJ2-2
clone_size: -
v_call: TRBV24-1
d_call: -
cdr3_aa: ATSDSTDYLNTGELF

j_call: TRBJ1-6
clone_size: many
v_call: TRBV18
d_call: -
cdr3_aa: ASSPQSSYNSPLH

j_call: TRBJ2-1
clone_size: many
v_call: TRBV20-1
d_call: TRBD2
cdr3_aa: SARRAGGPIEQF

j_call: TRBJ2-4
clone_size: -
v_call: TRBV5-4
d_call: -
cdr3_aa: ASSFGALGIQY

j_call: TRBJ2-7
clone_size: many
v_call: TRBV20-1
d_call: -
cdr3_aa: SARDNSIWFYEQY

j_call: TRBJ2-7
clone_size: many
v_call: TRBV20-1
d_call: TRBD2
cdr3_aa: SAKPSGLTYEQY

j_call: TRBJ2-2
clone_size: many
v_call: TRBV7-3
d_call: TRBD1
cdr3_aa: ASSRTGGSGTGELF

j_call: TRBJ2-3
clone_size: many
v_call: TRBV5-1
d_call: TRBD2
cdr3_aa: ASSLPSGASTDTQY

j_call: TRBJ2-5
clone_size: many
v_call: TRBV7-9
d_call: -
cdr3_aa: ASSLDRAETQY

j_call: TRBJ2-1
clone_size: many
v_call: TRBV20-1
d_call: TRBD1
cdr3_aa: SASRAGQGRFWPDLEQF

j_call: TRBJ2-1
clone_size: few
v_call: TRBV14
d_call: TRBD1
cdr3_aa: ASSQGRLQGALPSYNEQF

j_call: TRBJ2-3
clone_size: many
v_call: TRBV6-1
d_call: TRBD2
cdr3_aa: ASSISLAGYTDTQY

j_call: TRBJ1-5
clone_size: many
v_call: TRBV6-5
d_call: TRBD1
cdr3_aa: ASSYATGYQPQH

j_call: TRBJ2-2
clone_size: many
v_call: TRBV9
d_call: -
cdr3_aa: ASSAAGAVVTGELF

j_call: TRBJ1-2
clone_size: many
v_call: TRBV6-1
d_call: TRBD1
cdr3_aa: ASSTDRMNYGYT